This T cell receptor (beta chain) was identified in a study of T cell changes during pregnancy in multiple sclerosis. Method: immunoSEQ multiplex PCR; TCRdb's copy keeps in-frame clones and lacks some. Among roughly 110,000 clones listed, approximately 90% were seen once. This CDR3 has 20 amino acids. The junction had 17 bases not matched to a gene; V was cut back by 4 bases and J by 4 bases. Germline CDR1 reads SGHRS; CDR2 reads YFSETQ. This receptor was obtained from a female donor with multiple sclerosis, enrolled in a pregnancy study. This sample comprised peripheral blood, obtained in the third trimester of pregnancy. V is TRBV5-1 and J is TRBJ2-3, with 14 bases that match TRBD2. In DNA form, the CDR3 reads TGCGCCAGCAGCGGGATGACTAGCGGGAGGGCCCGTTTGGTCCCAGATACGCAGTATTTT. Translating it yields CASSGMTSGRARLVPDTQYF.